This TCR beta chain came from a study of blood T cell repertoires in COVID-19. As for the study in general: Samples of COVID-19 (acute and convalescent) were obtained from the United States, Italy and Spain. The cDNA or gDNA used as material had been derived from T cells, B-cell-depleted T cells, or PBMCs.

In the source study's methods: Estimated nucleated cell counts came from reference gene primer amplification. Only in-frame clones appear in the TCRdb table, and some are missing; sequencing was by immunoSEQ multiplex PCR. V, J and clone size are those of that table, while D and trimming were read from the DNA. The table lists about 97,000 clones, 84% of them singletons, with around 9.5% in the top ten. This clonotype was sampled from a middle-aged man with active or convalescent COVID-19. The sample taken for sequencing was peripheral blood.

CDR3 sequence (DNA): TGTGCCAGCAGTGCCCTGACAGGGGGCGGTAACTATGGCTACACCTTC. Amino acids: CASSALTGGGNYGYTF. The genes are TRBV25-1 and TRBJ1-2, with TRBD1 matching over 10 bases. This CDR3 region has 16 residues. Germline CDR1 and CDR2: MGHDK and SYGVNS. Trimming at V came to 4 bases and at J to 1 base, leaving 6 bases not matched to a gene.